Shown below are 10 T cell receptor beta chains from a single sample sequenced in a study of blood T cells in healthy people across ages. Sample-barcoded 5' priming and a J-beta primer mix drove a second PCR of roughly 6 to 12 cycles. TCRdb called the 5' RACE reads again in MiXCR, with one record for every CDR3 protein. The sample yields almost 550,000 distinct CDR3 sequences, about 24% seen once. In addition, the sample was reused for a study of T cells of mothers and their children.

The sample taken for sequencing was blood. These receptor sequences come from a boy aged 5-17 years in good health.

The chain carries TRBV19 and TRBJ2-2, with D tentatively TRBD1 (6 bases). From germline, CDR1 is LNHDA and CDR2 SQIVND (reference sequence). Trimming removed 7 bases from V and 8 bases from J, with 14 bases in between. The CDR3 length is 13 residues. The DNA of the CDR3 is TGTGCCAGTACCAGGACAGTTGAAGGGGAGCTGTTTTTT. Translation gives CASTRTVEGELFF.

The chain joins TRBV12-3 or TRBV12-4 to TRBJ1-4; D unresolved. V dropped 4 bases and J dropped 4 bases, with 4 bases sitting between them. The CDR3 consists of 12 residues. The CDR3 coding sequence is TGTGCCAGCAGTTGGAGTAATGAAAAACTGTTTTTT. Its translation is CASSWSNEKLFF.

The rearrangement uses TRBV28 and TRBJ2-7; D gene ambiguous. The CDR3 spans 12 residues. CDR1 MDHEN and CDR2 SYDVKM come from the germline V gene. Trimming removed 5 bases at V and 0 bases at J, with 5 bases between. CDR3 region: CASSATSYEQYF. CDR3 sequence (DNA): TGTGCCAGCAGTGCTACCTCCTACGAGCAGTACTTC.

This clonotype has a handful of counts. The CDR3 loop reads CASSPTVLDSVVEYEQYF. CDR3 bases: TGTGCCAGCAGTCCAACCGTTCTTGACTCTGTGGTTGAGTACGAGCAGTACTTC. The chain uses TRBV12-3 or TRBV12-4 and TRBJ2-7, with D unresolved. The CDR3 runs to 18 residues. V lost 5 bases, J lost 4 bases, and 27 bases lay in between.

This clonotype was seen only a few times. The rearrangement joins TRBV12-3 or TRBV12-4 to TRBJ1-5, with a tentative D call TRBD1 (6 bases). The CDR3 totals 15 residues. V shed 2 bases and J shed 3 bases, with 11 bases lying between them. As DNA, the CDR3 is TGTGCCAGCAGTTTAACAGGGCTACTCAATCAGCCCCAGCATTTT. Its translation is CASSLTGLLNQPQHF.

This clonotype was found a few times. This chain links TRBV6-6 with TRBJ1-2, with D perhaps matching TRBD1 (6 bases). The V gene lost 2 bases and the J gene lost 6 bases, with 13 bases spanning the gap. Germline V gene sequence: CDR1 MNHNY, CDR2 SVGAGI (reference sequence). This CDR3 region has 14 residues. CDR3 in DNA: TGTGCCAGCAGTTACCAACAGGGTTGGGATGGCTACACCTTC. Amino acid sequence: CASSYQQGWDGYTF.

The CDR3 reads CASSLIGQGGETQYF. CDR3 DNA: TGTGCCAGTAGCCTCATCGGTCAGGGAGGAGAGACCCAGTACTTC. The rearrangement joins TRBV19 to TRBJ2-5; D perhaps matches TRBD2 (6 bases). Trimming left V 6 bases short and J 4 bases short, with 18 bases between. The V gene's germline CDR1 is LNHDA and CDR2 SQIVND (reference sequence). The CDR3 is made up of 15 amino acids.

The gene calls are TRBV7-2 and TRBJ2-7, with D uncertain. The J call may be wrong; the DNA end is better matched by TRBJ2-1. CDR3 length equals 15 residues. Looked up from germline, CDR1 is SGHTA and CDR2 is FQGNSA. This CDR3 is CASSLAANPYNEQFF. The CDR3 DNA follows: TGTGCCAGCAGCTTAGCGGCCAACCCCTACAATGAGCAGTTCTTC.

The rearrangement uses TRBV15 and TRBJ2-7; 7 bases fit TRBD2. V was pared by 4 bases and J by 2 bases, with 2 bases of the junction left unmatched. Germline V lookup: CDR1 LNHNV, CDR2 YYDKDF (reference sequence). The CDR3 consists of 13 residues. In DNA form, the CDR3 reads TGTGCCACCAGCACCGGACTAGCCTACGAGCAGTACTTC. Translated, it gives CATSTGLAYEQYF. The full variable domain, in which reference TRBV15 and TRBJ2-7 provide the parts outside the CDR3, is DAMVIQNPRYQVTQFGKPVTLSCSQTLNHNVMYWYQQKSSQAPKLLFHYYDKDFNNEADTPDNFQSRRPNTSFCFLDIRSPGLGDTAMYLCATSTGLAYEQYFGPGTRLTVT.

This rearrangement joins TRBV5-1 to TRBJ2-3; 9 nucleotides agree with TRBD1. Germline loops: CDR1 SGHRS, CDR2 YFSETQ. This CDR3 is 18 amino acids long. V trimming: 4 bases; J trimming: 8 bases; junction bases outside the gene matches: 20. In DNA form, the CDR3 reads TGCGCCAGCAGCGAAGGGACAGGGTTAGGCTTAATCTCAGTTACGCAGTATTTT. Its translation is CASSEGTGLGLISVTQYF.